The 14 T cell receptor beta chains in this list originate from one sample, sequenced in a study of T-cell reconstitution after alpha-beta-depleted transplantation in children (dated by TCRdb to about 2016). Library preparation used PCR. These reads were obtained on an Illumina HiSeq 2500. TCR libraries were prepared with molecular barcoding, using unique molecular identifiers to normalize TCRbeta repertoire quantification. TCRdb reprocessed the public reads (quality trimming at Q25 with fastp, clone calling with MiXCR) and kept in-frame beta chains. Each CDR3 protein gets just one entry, which takes the most common genes and DNA from the rows behind it. Here the sample has hundreds of thousands of distinct CDR3 sequences; 16% occur a single time. The biggest ten clones account for over 0.95% of the sample. The sequencing used PBMCs from the stem cell graft donor, collected from the stem cell graft. Every receptor here comes from a human donor who donated a stem cell graft to a child with acute myeloid leukemia.

This clonotype was observed a handful of times. V gene TRBV12-3 or TRBV12-4 combines with J gene TRBJ2-1, with D possibly being TRBD1 or TRBD2 (6 bases each). Trimming took 2 bases from V and 8 from J, leaving 10 bases between them. The CDR3 covers 13 residues. The CDR3 sequence is CASSLRGPDEQFF. DNA of the CDR3: TGTGCCAGCAGTTTACGGGGGCCGGATGAGCAGTTCTTC.

This clonotype came up once. Since a much larger clone is just one base distant, this may be a read error. This chain joins TRBV5-1 and TRBJ2-5; TRBD1 or TRBD2 may be the D gene (5 bases each). In germline, CDR1 is SGHRS, CDR2 YFSETQ. Trimming cost V 3 bases and J 3 bases, with 12 bases left between them. The CDR3 is made up of 14 amino acids. Written as DNA, the CDR3 is TGCGCCAGCAGCTCCCGGGACCATAAAGAGACCCAGTACTTC. It is translated as CASSSRDHKETQYF.

The chain has TRBV7-2 and TRBJ1-6; D not resolved. V lost 2 bases, J lost 0 bases, and 8 bases lay in between. The CDR3 loop spans 16 amino acids. The germline V gene encodes CDR1 SGHTA and CDR2 FQGNSA. CDR3 in DNA: TGTGCCAGCAGCTTAAGCCATAGCTCCTATAATTCACCCCTCCACTTT. It encodes CASSLSHSSYNSPLHF.

The table lists this clonotype with many counts. CDR3 in DNA: TGTGCCACCAGCCTGGACAGAGCTTCGTCCTACGAGCAGTACTTC. Protein sequence: CATSLDRASSYEQYF. The rearrangement uses TRBV15 and TRBJ2-7; D is possibly TRBD1 (6 bases). This CDR3 comprises 15 residues. Trimming cost V 5 bases and J 1 base, with 15 bases left between them. Germline V gene sequence: CDR1 LNHNV, CDR2 YYDKDF (reference sequence).

Only a few counts were recorded for this clonotype. The chain has TRBV6-2 or TRBV6-3 and TRBJ1-6; D perhaps matches TRBD1 (6 bases). CDR1 and CDR2 (germline): MNHEY, SVGEGT. Between the trimmed V and J ends, which lost 4 bases and 5 bases, there was a span of 12 bases. The length of the CDR3 is 15 residues. For the CDR3, the DNA is TGTGCCAGCAGTTCCCGGCGACAGGATAATTCACCCCTCCACTTT. Amino acids: CASSSRRQDNSPLHF.

The chain carries TRBV20-1 and TRBJ2-1; D gene ambiguous. V was pared by 1 base and J by 4 bases, with 17 bases between. The germline V gene has CDR1 DFQATT and CDR2 SNEGSKA (reference sequence). The CDR3 sequence is 16 residues long. For the CDR3, the DNA is TGCAGTGCTAGAGGTAGGGCGACCCTCAGGTACAATGAGCAGTTCTTC. This translates into CSARGRATLRYNEQFF.

This chain connects TRBV5-1 to TRBJ2-1; D is possibly TRBD1 (5 bases). CDR3 length: 18 amino acids. The germline CDR1 and CDR2 sequences are SGHRS and YFSETQ. Trimming removed 3 bases at V and 2 bases at J, with 21 bases between. The chain's CDR3 is CASSYRRQGLVAYNEQFF. The CDR3 DNA follows: TGCGCCAGCAGCTACCGCCGGCAGGGCCTTGTAGCCTACAATGAGCAGTTCTTC.

V gene TRBV20-1 combines with J gene TRBJ1-4; D is possibly TRBD1 (6 bases). Trimming stripped 4 bases from V and 2 bases from J, with 17 bases between. CDR1 and CDR2 from the germline V gene are DFQATT and SNEGSKA (reference sequence). This CDR3 contains 16 residues. The CDR3 DNA reads TGCAGTGCTATCCGGCAGGGGACCCGGACTAATGAAAAACTGTTTTTT. This translates into CSAIRQGTRTNEKLFF.

This clonotype was seen ten or more times. The chain has TRBV20-1 and TRBJ2-7; 7 positions match TRBD1. This CDR3 spans 13 amino acids. The germline V gene encodes CDR1 DFQATT and CDR2 SNEGSKA (reference sequence). V gave up 4 bases and J gave up 5 bases; unmatched junction bases: 8. The CDR3 sequence is CSATPTGTHEQYF. The CDR3 DNA reads TGCAGTGCTACCCCGACAGGGACCCACGAGCAGTACTTC.

This clonotype was counted a few times. The chain recombines TRBV20-1 with TRBJ2-7, with 7 bases fitting TRBD1. Germline V gives CDR1 DFQATT, CDR2 SNEGSKA (reference sequence). V was clipped by 6 bases and J by 3 bases; unmatched bases: 11. The CDR3 totals 14 residues. CDR3 in DNA: TGCAGTGCACGCCCAGGGGGTGATTACTACGAGCAGTACTTC. The encoded protein is CSARPGGDYYEQYF.

The V and J genes are TRBV11-2 and TRBJ2-7; D gene uncertain. V lost 0 bases to trimming and J lost 3 bases, with 6 bases between them. The CDR3 runs to 13 residues. The germline CDR1 and CDR2 sequences are SGHAT and FQNNGV. The CDR3 region has the DNA TGTGCCAGCAGCTTAGATGACCGCTACGAGCAGTACGTC. Encoded protein: CASSLDDRYEQYV.

The chain joins TRBV11-1 to TRBJ2-3, with D possibly being TRBD1 (5 bases). The CDR3 totals 17 residues. The V and J ends lost 1 base and 0 bases respectively, with 14 bases between them. The germline V gene encodes CDR1 SGHAT and CDR2 FQDESV (reference sequence). CDR3 sequence reads: CASSLDFQGPSTDTQYF. Here the CDR3 DNA reads TGTGCCAGCAGCTTAGATTTTCAGGGTCCTAGCACAGATACGCAGTATTTT.

The sample holds a few counts of this clonotype. V and J are TRBV4-1 and TRBJ2-7; D assignment may be TRBD1 or TRBD2 (5 bases each). Between the trimmed V and J ends, which lost 0 bases and 6 bases, there was a span of 9 bases. The CDR3 spans 13 residues. CDR1 and CDR2 from the germline V gene are MGHRA and YSYEKL. CDR3 bases: TGCGCCAGCAGCCAAGATGAGGGGCGCGAGCAGTACGTC. This translates into CASSQDEGREQYV.

Only a few counts were recorded for this clonotype. The V and J genes are TRBV15 and TRBJ1-4; D unresolved. The CDR3 spans 15 residues. Trimming left V 5 bases short and J 0 bases short, with 10 bases between. Germline V lookup: CDR1 LNHNV, CDR2 YYDKDF (reference sequence). Here the CDR3 reads CATSYSSATNEKLFF. The CDR3 coding sequence is TGTGCCACCAGCTACTCAAGTGCAACTAATGAAAAACTGTTTTTT.